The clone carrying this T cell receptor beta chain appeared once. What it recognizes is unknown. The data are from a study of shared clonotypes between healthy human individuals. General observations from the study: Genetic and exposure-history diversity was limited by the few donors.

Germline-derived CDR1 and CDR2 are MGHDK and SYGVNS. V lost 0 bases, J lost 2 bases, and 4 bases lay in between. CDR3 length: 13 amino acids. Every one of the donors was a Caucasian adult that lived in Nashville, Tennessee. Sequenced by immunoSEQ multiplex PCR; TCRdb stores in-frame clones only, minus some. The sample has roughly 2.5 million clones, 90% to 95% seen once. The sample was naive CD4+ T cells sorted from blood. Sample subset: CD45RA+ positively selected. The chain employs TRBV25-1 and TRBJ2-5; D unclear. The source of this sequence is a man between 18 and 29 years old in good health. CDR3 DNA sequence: TGTGCCAGCAGTGAATATTTTCAAGAGACCCAGTACTTC. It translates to CASSEYFQETQYF. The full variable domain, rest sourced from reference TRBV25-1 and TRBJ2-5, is EADIYQTPRYLVIGTGKKITLECSQTMGHDKMYWYQQDPGMELHLIHYSYGVNSTEKGDLSSESTVSRIRTEHFPLTLESARPSHTSQYLCASSEYFQETQYFGPGTRLLVL.